This is a list of T cell receptor beta chains from one sample in a study of blood T cells in healthy people across ages. TCRdb recomputed calls from the 5' RACE reads with MiXCR, one row per CDR3 protein. The data contain approximately 1.5 million distinct CDR3 sequences, about 45% of them singletons. Sequenced input: blood. The receptors were gathered from a young woman in good health. CDR3s include the opening cysteine and the closing phenylalanine or tryptophan. Each record gives: V gene, clone size, D gene, J gene, CDR3 protein, CDR3 DNA. The D gene is left open where the match is weak. The size field is filled for only some rows; it gives once, few, many or a size class.

TRBV20-1	few	NA	TRBJ1-1	CSARPNRGNTEAFF	TGCAGTGCTAGACCTAACAGAGGAAACACTGAAGCTTTCTTT
TRBV11-2	NA	TRBD1	TRBJ2-7	CASSDRDRGGNEQYF	TGTGCCAGCAGCGACCGGGACAGGGGTGGGAATGAGCAGTACTTC
TRBV14	once	NA	TRBJ1-1	CASSSTEYSEAFF	TGTGCCAGCAGCTCCACCGAGTACAGTGAAGCTTTCTTT
TRBV7-9	NA	NA	TRBJ1-4	CASSLSPGEKLFF	TGTGCCAGCAGCTTGAGCCCGGGGGAAAAACTGTTTTTT
TRBV2	NA	NA	TRBJ1-4	CASSVASLGEKLFF	TGTGCCAGCAGTGTCGCGAGTTTGGGTGAAAAACTGTTTTTT
TRBV20-1	NA	NA	TRBJ2-5	CSARRGGETQYF	TGCAGTGCTAGAAGGGGGGGAGAGACCCAGTACTTC
TRBV19	few	TRBD2	TRBJ2-7	CASVPPLGLAGQRVRSEQYF	TGTGCCAGTGTCCCTCCTTTGGGGCTAGCGGGACAACGGGTCCGGAGCGAGCAGTACTTC
TRBV27	NA	NA	TRBJ1-2	CASSTMGGYGYTF	TGTGCCAGCAGTACCATGGGGGGCTATGGCTACACCTTC
TRBV5-5	NA	NA	TRBJ2-1	CASSQWTDYEQFF	TGTGCCAGCAGCCAGTGGACGGATTACGAGCAGTTCTTC
TRBV6-2/TRBV6-3	NA	NA	TRBJ2-5	CASHGTSPPRKQYF	TGTGCCAGCCACGGGACTTCACCACCTCGCAAGCAGTACTTC
TRBV27	NA	NA	TRBJ2-3	CASSLLGTAFTDTQYF	TGTGCCAGCAGTTTACTTGGGACGGCGTTCACAGATACGCAGTATTTT
TRBV7-2	NA	NA	TRBJ2-3	CAAKRGGTSTDTQYF	TGTGCCGCCAAGAGGGGGGGAACTAGCACAGATACGCAGTATTTT
TRBV30	NA	NA	TRBJ2-7	CAVRDGSTYEQYF	TGTGCCGTCCGGGACGGATCAACCTACGAGCAGTACTTC
TRBV27	once	TRBD2	TRBJ2-3	CASSPTSGGRPDTQYF	TGTGCCAGCAGTCCAACTAGCGGGGGGCGGCCAGATACGCAGTATTTT
TRBV4-3	few	NA	TRBJ2-1	CASSQDISPYNEQFF	TGCGCCAGCAGCCAAGACATATCTCCCTACAATGAGCAGTTCTTC
TRBV27	NA	NA	TRBJ2-7	CASSRPGTSYEQYF	TGTGCCAGCAGTAGACCCGGGACCTCCTACGAGCAGTACTTC
TRBV12-3/TRBV12-4	NA	NA	TRBJ1-1	CTSSPPRGKVEAFF	TGTACCAGCAGTCCCCCCAGGGGCAAGGTTGAAGCTTTCTTT
TRBV7-2	many	TRBD2	TRBJ2-7	CASSLAGRGYEQYF	TGTGCCAGCAGTTTAGCGGGCAGAGGATACGAGCAGTACTTC
TRBV9	NA	NA	TRBJ2-1	CASSVGAVPPAYYEQFF	TGTGCCAGCAGCGTAGGAGCCGTCCCCCCAGCCTACTACGAGCAGTTCTTC
TRBV7-9	NA	NA	TRBJ2-7	CASSLGIDYYEQYF	TGTGCCAGCAGCTTAGGGATAGACTACTACGAGCAGTACTTC
TRBV29-1	NA	NA	TRBJ2-1	CSVEVGQTSGEQFF	TGCAGCGTTGAAGTTGGACAAACCTCAGGGGAGCAGTTCTTC
TRBV29-1	few	NA	TRBJ2-7	CSVARSAGEQYF	TGCAGCGTCGCTAGGTCAGCGGGCGAGCAGTACTTC
TRBV7-3	NA	NA	TRBJ1-2	CASSLKPGYGYTF	TGTGCCAGCAGCTTAAAACCGGGCTATGGCTACACCTTC
TRBV2	once	TRBD1	TRBJ2-2	CASSETGLTGELFF	TGTGCCAGCAGTGAGACAGGGCTCACCGGGGAGCTGTTTTTT
TRBV20-1	NA	TRBD1	TRBJ2-7	CSARRQGTYEQYF	TGCAGTGCTAGACGACAGGGCACCTACGAGCAGTACTTC
TRBV28	NA	TRBD1	TRBJ2-5	CASSFQGTGEVTQYF	TGTGCCAGCAGTTTTCAGGGGACAGGGGAGGTGACCCAGTACTTC
TRBV4-2	few	TRBD2	TRBJ2-3	CASSQDYRDYAQYF	TGTGCCAGCAGCCAAGACTACCGGGACTATGCGCAGTATTTT
TRBV21-1	few	NA	TRBJ1-1	CASSKAPGQGAEAFF	TGTGCCAGCAGCAAAGCCCCGGGACAGGGGGCTGAAGCTTTCTTT
TRBV7-3	NA	NA	TRBJ2-2	CASSLGAPANTGELFF	TGTGCCAGCAGCTTAGGGGCCCCGGCGAACACCGGGGAGCTGTTTTTT
TRBV7-3	NA	NA	TRBJ2-1	CASSLELAANEQFF	TGTGCCAGCAGCTTAGAATTGGCTGCCAATGAGCAGTTCTTC
TRBV7-2	few	NA	TRBJ2-7	CASSHGTLSYEQYF	TGTGCCAGCAGCCACGGGACGCTTTCCTACGAGCAGTACTTC